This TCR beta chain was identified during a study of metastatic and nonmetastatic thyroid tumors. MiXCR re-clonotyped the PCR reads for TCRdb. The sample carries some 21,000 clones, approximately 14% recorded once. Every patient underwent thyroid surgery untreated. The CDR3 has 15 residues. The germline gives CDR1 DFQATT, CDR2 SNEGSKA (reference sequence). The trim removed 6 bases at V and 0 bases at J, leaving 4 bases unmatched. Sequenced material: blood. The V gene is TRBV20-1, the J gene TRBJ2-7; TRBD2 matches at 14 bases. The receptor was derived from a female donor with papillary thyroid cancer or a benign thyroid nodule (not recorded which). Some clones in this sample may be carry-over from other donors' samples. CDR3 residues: CSADGTSGSSYEQYF. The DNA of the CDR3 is TGCAGTGCGGATGGGACTAGCGGGAGCTCCTACGAGCAGTACTTC.